These 3 T cell receptor beta chains came from one sample sequenced in a study of blood T cell repertoires in COVID-19. Using immunoSEQ multiplex PCR, the repertoire was profiled, and TCRdb retains in-frame clones only, with some absent. The table includes tens of thousands of clones, around 90% detected once. The material sequenced was PBMCs or T cells enriched from blood (not recorded which). All receptors come from a woman in her forties who had recovered from COVID-19.

Only one count was recorded for this clone. This chain joins TRBV11-2 and TRBJ1-4; D may be TRBD1 (5 bases). The CDR3 consists of 16 residues. Looked up from germline, CDR1 is SGHAT and CDR2 is FQNNGV. V lost 0 bases and J lost 3, with 11 bases in between. The CDR3 region has the DNA TGTGCCAGCAGCTTAGATCGCAGGGCAGCTAATGAAAAACTGTTTTTT. It specifies CASSLDRRAANEKLFF. Full variable domain (remainder filled in from reference TRBV11-2 and TRBJ1-4): EAGVAQSPRYKIIEKRQSVAFWCNPISGHATLYWYQQILGQGPKLLIQFQNNGVVDDSQLPKDRFSAERLKGVDSTLKIQPAKLEDSAVYLCASSLDRRAANEKLFFGSGTQLSVL.

J is TRBJ2-7 and V is TRBV14; 12 bases line up with TRBD2. Germline V gene lookup returns CDR1 SGHDN and CDR2 FVKESK. The ends lost 0 bases at V and 4 bases at J; junction bases unmatched: 13. The CDR3 contains 19 residues. The CDR3 reads CASSQDTSGGKRSLYEQYF. Here the CDR3 DNA reads TGTGCCAGCAGCCAAGATACTAGCGGGGGGAAAAGGAGTTTGTACGAGCAGTACTTC.

V is TRBV6-6 and J is TRBJ1-2; 8 nucleotides align to TRBD1. The CDR3 consists of 15 residues. Germline-derived CDR1 and CDR2 are MNHNY and SVGAGI (reference sequence). V was pared by 0 bases and J by 6 bases, with 6 bases of the junction left unmatched. The CDR3 DNA sequence: TGTGCCAGCAGTTACTCGCAGGGGGCGCGGGATGGCTACACCTTC. This encodes CASSYSQGARDGYTF.